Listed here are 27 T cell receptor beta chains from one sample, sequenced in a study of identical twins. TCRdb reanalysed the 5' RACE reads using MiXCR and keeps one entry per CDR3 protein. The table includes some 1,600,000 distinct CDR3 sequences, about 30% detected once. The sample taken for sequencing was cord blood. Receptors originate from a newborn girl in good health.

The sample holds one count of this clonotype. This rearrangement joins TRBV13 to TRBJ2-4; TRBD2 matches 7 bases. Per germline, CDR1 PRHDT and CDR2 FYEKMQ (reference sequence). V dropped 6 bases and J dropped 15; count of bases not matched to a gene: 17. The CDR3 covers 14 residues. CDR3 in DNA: TGTGCCAGCAGGACTAGCTTAGACGGGTACGAGCGGTACTTC. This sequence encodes CASRTSLDGYERYF.

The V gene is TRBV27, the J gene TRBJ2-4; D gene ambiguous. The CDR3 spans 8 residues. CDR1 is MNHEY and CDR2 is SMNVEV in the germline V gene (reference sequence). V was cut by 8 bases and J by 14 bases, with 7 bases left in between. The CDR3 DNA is TGTGCCAGCGGCCGGAAGTACTTC. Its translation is CASGRKYF.

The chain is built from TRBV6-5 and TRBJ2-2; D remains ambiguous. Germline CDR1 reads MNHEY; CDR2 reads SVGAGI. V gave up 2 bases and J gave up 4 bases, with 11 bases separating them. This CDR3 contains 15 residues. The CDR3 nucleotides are TGTGCCAGCAGTTACGGGCCGCGAGGCACCGGGGAGCTGTTTTTT. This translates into CASSYGPRGTGELFF.

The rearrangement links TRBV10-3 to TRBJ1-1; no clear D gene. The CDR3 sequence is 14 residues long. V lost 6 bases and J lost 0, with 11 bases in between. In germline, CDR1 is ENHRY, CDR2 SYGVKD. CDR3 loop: CAIRDPLMNTEAFF. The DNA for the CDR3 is TGTGCCATCAGGGACCCACTCATGAACACTGAAGCTTTCTTT.

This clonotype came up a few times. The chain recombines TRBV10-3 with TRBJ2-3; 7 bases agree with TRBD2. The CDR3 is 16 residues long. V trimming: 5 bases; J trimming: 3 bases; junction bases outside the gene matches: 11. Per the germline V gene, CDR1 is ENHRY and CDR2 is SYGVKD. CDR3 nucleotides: TGTGCCATCAGTCCCCGTGGAGCGGGAAGGACAGATACGCAGTATTTT. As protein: CAISPRGAGRTDTQYF.

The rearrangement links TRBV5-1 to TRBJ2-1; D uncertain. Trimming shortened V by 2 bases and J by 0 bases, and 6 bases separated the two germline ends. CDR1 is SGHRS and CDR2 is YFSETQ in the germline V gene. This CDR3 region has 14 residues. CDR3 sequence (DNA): TGCGCCAGCAGCTTTGAGACCTCCTACAATGAGCAGTTCTTC. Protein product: CASSFETSYNEQFF.

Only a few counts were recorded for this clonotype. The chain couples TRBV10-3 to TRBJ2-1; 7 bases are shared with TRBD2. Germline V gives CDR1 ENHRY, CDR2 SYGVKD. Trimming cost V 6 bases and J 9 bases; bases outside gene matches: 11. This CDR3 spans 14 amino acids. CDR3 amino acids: CAISLPREGGEQFF. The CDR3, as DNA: TGTGCCATCAGCCTACCCAGGGAGGGAGGTGAGCAGTTCTTC.

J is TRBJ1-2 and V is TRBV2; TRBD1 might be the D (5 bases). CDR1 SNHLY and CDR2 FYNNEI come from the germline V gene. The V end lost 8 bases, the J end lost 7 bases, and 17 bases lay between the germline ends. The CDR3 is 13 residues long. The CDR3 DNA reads TGTGCCAGCGGTTTGGAGGGGCTGTCTGGCTACACCTTC. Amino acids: CASGLEGLSGYTF.

CDR3 nucleotides: TGCAGTGCTAGTGAGCGGGAGGGCACCGGGGAGCTGTTTTTT. This translates into CSASEREGTGELFF. The genes are TRBV20-1 and TRBJ2-2, with 10 positions matching TRBD2. In germline, CDR1 is DFQATT, CDR2 SNEGSKA (reference sequence). Trimming took 3 bases from V and 4 from J; bases not matched to a gene: 2. The CDR3 has 14 amino acids.

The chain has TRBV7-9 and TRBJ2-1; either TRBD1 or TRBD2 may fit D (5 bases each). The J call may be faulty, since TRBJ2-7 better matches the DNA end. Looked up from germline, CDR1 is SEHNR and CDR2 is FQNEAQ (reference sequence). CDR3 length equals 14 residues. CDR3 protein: CASSQTGAYNEQYF. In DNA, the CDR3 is TGTGCCAGCAGCCAGACCGGGGCCTACAATGAGCAGTACTTC.

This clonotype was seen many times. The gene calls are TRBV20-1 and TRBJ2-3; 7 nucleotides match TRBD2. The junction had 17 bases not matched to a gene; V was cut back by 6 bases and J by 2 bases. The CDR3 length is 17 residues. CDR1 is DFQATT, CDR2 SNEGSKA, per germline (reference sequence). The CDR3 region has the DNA TGCAGTGCCACTGGGGGACTACCTCTTAGACCCACAGATACGCAGTATTTT. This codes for CSATGGLPLRPTDTQYF.

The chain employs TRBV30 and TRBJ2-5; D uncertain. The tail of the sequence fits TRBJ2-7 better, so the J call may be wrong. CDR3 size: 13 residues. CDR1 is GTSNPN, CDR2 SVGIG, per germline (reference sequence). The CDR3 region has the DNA TGTGCCTGGAGCCTCCAGTTCGGATACGAGCAGTACTTC. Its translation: CAWSLQFGYEQYF.

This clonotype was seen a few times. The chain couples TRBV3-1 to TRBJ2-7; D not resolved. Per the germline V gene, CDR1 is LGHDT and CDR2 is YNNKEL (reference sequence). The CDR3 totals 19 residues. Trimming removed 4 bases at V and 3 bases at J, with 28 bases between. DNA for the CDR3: TGTGCCAGCAGCCCCGGTATTTGGTGGCAATCTGATCCGCACTACGAGCAGTACTTC. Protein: CASSPGIWWQSDPHYEQYF.

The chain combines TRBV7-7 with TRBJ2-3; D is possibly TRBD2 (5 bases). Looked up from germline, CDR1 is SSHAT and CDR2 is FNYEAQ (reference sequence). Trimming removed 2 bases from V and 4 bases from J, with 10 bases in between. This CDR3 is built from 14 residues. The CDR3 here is CASSLRGISDTQYF. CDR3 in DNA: TGTGCCAGCAGCTTACGGGGTATTTCAGATACGCAGTATTTT.

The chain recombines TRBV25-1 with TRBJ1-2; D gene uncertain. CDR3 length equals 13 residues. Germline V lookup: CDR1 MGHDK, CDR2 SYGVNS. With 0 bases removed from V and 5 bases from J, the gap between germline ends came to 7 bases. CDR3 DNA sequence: TGTGCCAGCAGTGAATACCTCCGGTATGGCTACACCTTC. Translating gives CASSEYLRYGYTF.

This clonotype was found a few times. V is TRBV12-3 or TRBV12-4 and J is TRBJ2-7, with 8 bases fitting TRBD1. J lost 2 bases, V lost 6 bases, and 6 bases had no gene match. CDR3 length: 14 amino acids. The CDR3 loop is CASRIGTGPYEQYF. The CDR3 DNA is TGTGCCAGCAGAATCGGGACAGGCCCCTACGAGCAGTACTTC.

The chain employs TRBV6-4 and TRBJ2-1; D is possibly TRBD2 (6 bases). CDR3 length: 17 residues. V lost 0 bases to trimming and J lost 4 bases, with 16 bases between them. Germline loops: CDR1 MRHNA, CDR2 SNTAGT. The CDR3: CASSDSSPTRAYNEQFF. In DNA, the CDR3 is TGTGCCAGCAGTGACTCGAGTCCGACTAGGGCATACAATGAGCAGTTCTTC.

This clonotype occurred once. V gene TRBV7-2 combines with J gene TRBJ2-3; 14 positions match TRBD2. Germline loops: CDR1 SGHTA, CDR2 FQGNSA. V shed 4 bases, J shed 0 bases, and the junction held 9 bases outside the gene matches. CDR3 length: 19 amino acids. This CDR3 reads CASSSWTSGGRASTDTQYF. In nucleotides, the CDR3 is TGTGCCAGCAGCTCCTGGACTAGCGGGGGGCGGGCCAGCACAGATACGCAGTATTTT.

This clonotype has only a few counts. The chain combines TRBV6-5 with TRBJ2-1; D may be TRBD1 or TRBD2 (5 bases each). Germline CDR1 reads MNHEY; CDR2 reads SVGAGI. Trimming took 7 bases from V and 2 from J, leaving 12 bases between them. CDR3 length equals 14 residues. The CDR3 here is CASNSGRTYNEQFF. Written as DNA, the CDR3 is TGTGCCAGCAATTCGGGACGGACCTACAATGAGCAGTTCTTC.

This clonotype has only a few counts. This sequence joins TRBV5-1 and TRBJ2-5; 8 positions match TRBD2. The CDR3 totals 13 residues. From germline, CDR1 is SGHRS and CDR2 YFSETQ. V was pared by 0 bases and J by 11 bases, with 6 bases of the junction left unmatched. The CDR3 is CASSLETSGEQYF. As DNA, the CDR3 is TGCGCCAGCAGCTTGGAAACTAGCGGTGAGCAGTACTTC.

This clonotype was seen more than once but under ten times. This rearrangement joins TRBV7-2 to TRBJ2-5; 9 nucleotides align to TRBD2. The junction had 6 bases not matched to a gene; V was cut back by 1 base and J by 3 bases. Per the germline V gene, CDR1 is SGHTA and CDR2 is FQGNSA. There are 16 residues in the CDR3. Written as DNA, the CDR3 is TGTGCCAGCAGCTTAGGGGCTAGCGGGATAAAAGAGACCCAGTACTTC. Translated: CASSLGASGIKETQYF.

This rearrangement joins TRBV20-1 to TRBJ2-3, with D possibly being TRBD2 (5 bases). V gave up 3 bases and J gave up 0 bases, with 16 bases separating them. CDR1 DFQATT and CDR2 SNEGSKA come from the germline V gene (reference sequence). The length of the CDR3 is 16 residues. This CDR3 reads CSASVPWGASTDTQYF. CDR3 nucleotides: TGCAGTGCTAGCGTCCCCTGGGGAGCTAGCACAGATACGCAGTATTTT.

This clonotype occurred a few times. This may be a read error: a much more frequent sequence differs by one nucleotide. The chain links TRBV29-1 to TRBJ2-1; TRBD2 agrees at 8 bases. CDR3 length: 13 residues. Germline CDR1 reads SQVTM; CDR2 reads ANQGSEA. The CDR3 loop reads CSVGTSSYDEQFF. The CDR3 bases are TGCAGCGTTGGGACTAGCTCCTACGATGAGCAGTTCTTC.

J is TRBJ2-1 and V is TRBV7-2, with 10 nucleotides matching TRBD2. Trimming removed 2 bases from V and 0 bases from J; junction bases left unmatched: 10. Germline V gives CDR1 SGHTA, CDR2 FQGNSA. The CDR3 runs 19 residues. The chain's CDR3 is CASSLCPTSGMPSYNEQFF. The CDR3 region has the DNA TGTGCCAGCAGCTTATGTCCCACTAGCGGGATGCCCTCCTACAATGAGCAGTTCTTC.

The CDR3 DNA reads as TGTGCCAGCAGTCCCCGAGGCGGATACTCCTACGAGCAGTACTTC. Translated: CASSPRGGYSYEQYF. The V call is TRBV28, the J call TRBJ2-7; D uncertain. Trimming pared 5 bases from V and 0 bases from J, leaving 14 bases between. Germline V CDR1 and CDR2: MDHEN, SYDVKM. This CDR3 is built from 15 residues. The full variable domain, in which reference TRBV28 and TRBJ2-7 provide the parts outside the CDR3, is DVKVTQSSRYLVKRTGEKVFLECVQDMDHENMFWYRQDPGLGLRLIYFSYDVKMKEKGDIPEGYSVSREKKERFSLILESASTNQTSMYLCASSPRGGYSYEQYFGPGTRLTVT.

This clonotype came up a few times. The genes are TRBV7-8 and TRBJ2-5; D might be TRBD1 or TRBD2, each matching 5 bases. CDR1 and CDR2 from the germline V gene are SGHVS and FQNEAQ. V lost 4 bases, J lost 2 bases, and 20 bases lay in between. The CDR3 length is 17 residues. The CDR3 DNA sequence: TGTGCCAGCAGCTCTTACCCGGGACCTTCAATACAAGAGACCCAGTACTTC. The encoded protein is CASSSYPGPSIQETQYF.

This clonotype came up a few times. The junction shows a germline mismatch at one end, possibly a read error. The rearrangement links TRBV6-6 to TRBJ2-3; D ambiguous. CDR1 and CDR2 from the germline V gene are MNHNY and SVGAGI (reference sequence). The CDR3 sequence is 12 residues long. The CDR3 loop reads CTSSYSPDTQYF. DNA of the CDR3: TGTACCAGCAGTTACTCACCAGATACGCAGTATTTT.